This passage covers 27 T cell receptor beta chains from one sample sequenced in a study of OX40 agonist ivuxolimab in advanced cancers. Profiled with immunoSEQ multiplex PCR; TCRdb holds only in-frame clones, not every one. The table includes about 80,000 clones, around nine tenths detected once. The specimen comprised CD4+ or CD8+ T cells sorted from blood, sampled in a trial of the OX40 agonist ivuxolimab. These receptors came from an adult with an advanced solid tumor such as melanoma, head and neck, liver or kidney cancer.

The J gene is TRBJ2-1, the V gene TRBV9; 7 bases line up with TRBD2. The CDR3 is 15 residues long. V shed 4 bases and J 3 bases; nucleotides not matched to a gene: 7. CDR1 and CDR2 (germline): SGDLS, YYNGEE. In nucleotides, the CDR3 is TGTGCCAGCAGCTCCGGCGGGAGTTACTACAATGAGCAGTTCTTC. Its protein product is CASSSGGSYYNEQFF. The whole variable domain, remainder taken from reference TRBV9 and TRBJ2-1, is DSGVTQTPKHLITATGQRVTLRCSPRSGDLSVYWYQQSLDQGLQFLIQYYNGEERAKGNILERFSAQQFPDLHSELNLSSLELGDSALYFCASSSGGSYYNEQFFGPGTRLTVL.

The chain has TRBV25-1 and TRBJ2-7; 10 bases map to TRBD2. Germline lookup yields CDR1 MGHDK and CDR2 SYGVNS. V trimming: 2 bases; J trimming: 6 bases; junction bases outside the gene matches: 16. This CDR3 is 18 amino acids long. The chain's CDR3 is CASSETPLGVAGGGEQYF. In DNA, the CDR3 is TGTGCCAGCAGTGAAACTCCTCTGGGGGTAGCGGGAGGCGGCGAGCAGTACTTC.

The chain is built from TRBV18 and TRBJ1-4, with D unclear. CDR1 and CDR2 from the germline V gene are KGHSH and LQKENI. The CDR3 is 14 residues long. Trimming shortened V by 2 bases and J by 7 bases, and 11 bases separated the two germline ends. Here the CDR3 DNA reads TGTGCCAGCTCACCAAAGGCCCGGGGTGAAAAACTGTTTTTT. It yields the protein CASSPKARGEKLFF.

Here the CDR3 reads CASSYSDSPLHF. The CDR3 nucleotides are TGTGCCAGCAGCTACAGTGATTCACCCCTCCACTTT. The genes are TRBV7-6 and TRBJ1-6; D is uncertain. Trimming took 4 bases from V and 8 from J, leaving 6 bases between them. Germline CDR1 reads SGHVS; CDR2 reads FNYEAQ. The CDR3 runs to 12 residues.

J is TRBJ2-5 and V is TRBV28; TRBD1 matches 8 bases. The J call may be faulty, since TRBJ2-7 better matches the DNA end. There are 14 residues in the CDR3. Germline V gene sequence: CDR1 MDHEN, CDR2 SYDVKM. The CDR3 reads CASSPGQAPHEQYF. The CDR3 coding sequence is TGTGCCAGCAGCCCGGGACAGGCTCCCCACGAGCAGTACTTC.

V gene TRBV6-1 combines with J gene TRBJ1-3; D remains ambiguous. This CDR3 region has 14 residues. The germline V gene encodes CDR1 MNHNS and CDR2 SASEGT. V was trimmed by 5 bases and J by 0 bases, leaving 8 bases between them. The CDR3 DNA reads as TGTGCCAGCAGTCCTCCTATCTCTGGAAACACCATATATTTT. It codes for CASSPPISGNTIYF.

CDR3 loop: CASSLRDRVSYEQYF. The CDR3 nucleotides are TGTGCCAGCAGCTTGAGGGACAGGGTTTCCTACGAGCAGTACTTC. V gene TRBV11-3 combines with J gene TRBJ2-7, with 9 bases identical to TRBD1. The CDR3 runs 15 residues. Looked up from germline, CDR1 is SGHNT and CDR2 is YENEEA. The V gene end was trimmed by 3 bases and the J gene end by 1 base; junction bases not matched to a gene: 4.

This clone was recorded once. The chain combines TRBV7-9 with TRBJ2-5, with 9 bases lining up with TRBD1. V was clipped by 6 bases and J by 3 bases; unmatched bases: 8. This CDR3 has 15 residues. The V gene's germline CDR1 is SEHNR and CDR2 FQNEAQ (reference sequence). CDR3 protein: CASRSHTGGEETQYF. CDR3 nucleotide sequence: TGTGCCAGCAGATCACACACAGGGGGCGAAGAGACCCAGTACTTC.

This clone was seen a few times. The rearrangement links TRBV9 to TRBJ2-7; D perhaps matches TRBD1 (5 bases). The CDR3 covers 14 residues. With 1 base removed from V and 2 bases from J, the gap between germline ends came to 10 bases. Germline values: CDR1 SGDLS, CDR2 YYNGEE. Here the CDR3 DNA reads TGTGCCAGCAGCGTATCACCAGGGACCTACGAGCAGTACTTC. Residues: CASSVSPGTYEQYF.

This chain connects TRBV6-9 to TRBJ1-5; maybe TRBD1 (6 bases). Trimming took off 5 bases at V and 0 bases at J, with 20 bases between the two ends. The CDR3 extends over 18 amino acids. Germline V gene data show CDR1 as MNHGY and CDR2 as SVAAGI. The CDR3 DNA reads TGTGCCAGCAGTCGGCGTCGGGGAGGGGGTTGTAGCAATCAGCCCCAGCATTTT. The encoded protein is CASSRRRGGGCSNQPQHF.

This clone was detected only a few times. The rearrangement links TRBV7-3 to TRBJ2-7; 7 bases agree with TRBD1. The CDR3 totals 11 residues. The junction had 5 bases not matched to a gene; V was cut back by 5 bases and J by 10 bases. Germline V gene lookup returns CDR1 SGHTA and CDR2 FQGTGA. CDR3 loop: CASSPKGGQYF. The DNA for the CDR3 is TGTGCCAGCAGCCCGAAAGGGGGCCAGTACTTC.

This sequence joins TRBV23-1 and TRBJ2-7; 11 nucleotides align to TRBD1. TRBV23-1 is labeled an ORF, and its function is uncertain. V trimming: 0 bases; J trimming: 6 bases; junction bases outside the gene matches: 7. This CDR3 contains 16 residues. CDR3 protein: CASSQSEGQGGAEQYF. CDR3 nucleotides: TGCGCCAGCAGTCAATCGGAGGGACAGGGGGGGGCCGAGCAGTACTTC.

V usage is TRBV7-2 and J usage is TRBJ1-3; D not resolved. The CDR3 is made up of 14 amino acids. V lost 6 bases and J 1 base, leaving 10 bases between the germline ends. The germline CDR1 and CDR2 sequences are SGHTA and FQGNSA. The CDR3 DNA reads TGTGCCAGCAGTCAAGGGATTTCTGGAAACACCATATATTTT. Protein sequence: CASSQGISGNTIYF.

The rearrangement uses TRBV11-3 and TRBJ2-1; no firm D call. Between the trimmed V and J ends, which lost 5 bases and 8 bases, there was a span of 13 bases. The CDR3 totals 13 residues. Germline values: CDR1 SGHNT, CDR2 YENEEA. The DNA of the CDR3 is TGTGCCAGCAGCCTCGTAGGTTTGGATGAGCAGTTCTTC. It yields the protein CASSLVGLDEQFF. Variable domain in full (rest from reference TRBV11-3 and TRBJ2-1): EAGVVQSPRYKIIEKKQPVAFWCNPISGHNTLYWYLQNLGQGPELLIRYENEEAVDDSQLPKDRFSAERLKGVDSTLKIQPAELGDSAVYLCASSLVGLDEQFFGPGTRLTVL.

This chain links TRBV4-1 with TRBJ1-2; D not resolved. Germline V gives CDR1 MGHRA, CDR2 YSYEKL. V lost 0 bases to trimming and J lost 8 bases, with 16 bases between them. CDR3 length: 15 residues. The chain's CDR3 is CASSQDPEGRGGYTF. Written as DNA, the CDR3 is TGCGCCAGCAGCCAAGATCCGGAGGGCAGAGGCGGCTACACCTTC.

CDR3 nucleotides: TGTGCCAGCAGGACAGGGGGCGGCACAGATACGCAGTATTTT. This codes for CASRTGGGTDTQYF. The V and J genes are TRBV6-1 and TRBJ2-3, with 10 nucleotides matching TRBD1. The CDR3 extends over 14 amino acids. The germline V gene encodes CDR1 MNHNS and CDR2 SASEGT. J was trimmed by 1 base and V by 6 bases; bases with no gene match: 1.

The rearrangement joins TRBV15 to TRBJ1-1; possible D gene TRBD1, 5 bases. There are 13 residues in the CDR3. With 3 bases removed from V and 1 base from J, the gap between germline ends came to 6 bases. Germline assignment: CDR1 LNHNV and CDR2 YYDKDF (reference sequence). CDR3 DNA sequence: TGTGCCACCAGCAGCGGACAGAACACTGAAGCTTTCTTT. Its translation: CATSSGQNTEAFF.

The chain combines TRBV5-1 with TRBJ2-5, with a weak D call TRBD2 (5 bases). This CDR3 comprises 12 residues. The germline CDR1 and CDR2 sequences are SGHRS and YFSETQ. V was clipped by 4 bases and J by 5 bases, with 9 bases between them. CDR3 coding DNA: TGCGCCAGCAGCAGAGGGTGGGAGACCCAGTACTTC. This gives the protein CASSRGWETQYF.

The genes are TRBV30 and TRBJ2-1; D remains ambiguous. The CDR3 covers 13 residues. V lost 0 bases to trimming and J lost 4 bases, with 7 bases between them. Germline CDR1 is GTSNPN and CDR2 is SVGIG (reference sequence). The CDR3 DNA reads TGTGCCTGGAGTGTACTCGGATACAATGAGCAGTTCTTC. Translation: CAWSVLGYNEQFF.

This clone was seen more than once but under ten times. The V call is TRBV6-1, the J call TRBJ2-3; D might be TRBD2 (6 bases). The V gene lost 7 bases and the J gene lost 2 bases, with 16 bases spanning the gap. Germline V CDR1 and CDR2: MNHNS, SASEGT. There are 15 residues in the CDR3. CDR3: CASTPTGANTDTQYF. The CDR3 DNA is TGTGCCAGCACTCCCACGGGAGCCAACACAGATACGCAGTATTTT.

Remarks on this clone: Additional DNA sequences in this sample encode the identical CDR3. V gene TRBV11-2 combines with J gene TRBJ2-5; no definite D call. The V end lost 5 bases, the J end lost 5 bases, and 6 bases lay between the germline ends. CDR3 length equals 11 residues. Germline-derived CDR1 and CDR2 are SGHAT and FQNNGV. In DNA form, the CDR3 reads TGTGCCAGCAGCCCGAAGGAGACCCAGTACTTC. Translating it yields CASSPKETQYF.

The chain joins TRBV7-9 to TRBJ1-1, with a possible D match to TRBD1 (5 bases). CDR3 length equals 16 residues. Trimming left V 5 bases short and J 7 bases short, with 23 bases between. In germline, CDR1 is SEHNR, CDR2 FQNEAQ (reference sequence). The CDR3 sequence: CASSLVSGGVILEAFF. The CDR3 DNA reads as TGTGCCAGCAGCCTAGTCTCCGGGGGGGTGATACTTGAAGCTTTCTTT. The full variable domain, rest sourced from reference TRBV7-9 and TRBJ1-1, is DTGVSQNPRHKITKRGQNVTFRCDPISEHNRLYWYRQTLGQGPEFLTYFQNEAQLEKSRLLSDRFSAERPKGSFSTLEIQRTEQGDSAMYLCASSLVSGGVILEAFFGQGTRLTVV.

V is TRBV27 and J is TRBJ2-1; 13 nucleotides match TRBD2. The J segment lost 4 bases and the V segment lost 4 bases, leaving 1 base of the junction unmatched. The CDR3 runs to 15 residues. Germline V gives CDR1 MNHEY, CDR2 SMNVEV (reference sequence). The CDR3 loop reads CASSWTSGSYNEQFF. Written as DNA, the CDR3 is TGTGCCAGCAGTTGGACTAGCGGGAGTTACAATGAGCAGTTCTTC.

The CDR3 reads CASSFRQANQPQHF. The CDR3 DNA sequence: TGTGCCAGCAGTTTCCGGCAGGCCAATCAGCCCCAGCATTTT. This rearrangement joins TRBV28 to TRBJ1-5; D is ambiguous. This CDR3 region has 14 residues. Trimming pared 3 bases from V and 3 bases from J, leaving 9 bases between. Germline V lookup: CDR1 MDHEN, CDR2 SYDVKM.

This clone was detected only once. The chain has TRBV7-9 and TRBJ2-7, with D perhaps matching TRBD2 (5 bases). Between the trimmed V and J ends, which lost 6 bases and 0 bases, there was a span of 9 bases. Germline-derived CDR1 and CDR2 are SEHNR and FQNEAQ (reference sequence). The CDR3 sequence is 13 residues long. The CDR3 spells CASRMGSSYEQYF. CDR3 DNA sequence: TGTGCCAGCAGGATGGGGAGCTCCTACGAGCAGTACTTC.

The chain uses TRBV11-2 and TRBJ1-4, with 12 bases that match TRBD1. Germline loops: CDR1 SGHAT, CDR2 FQNNGV. Trimming at V came to 1 base and at J to 4 bases, leaving 7 bases not matched to a gene. This CDR3 contains 18 residues. CDR3 loop: CASSLGDRGRRSNEKLFF. The CDR3 DNA reads as TGTGCCAGCAGCTTAGGGGACAGGGGGCGACGGAGTAATGAAAAACTGTTTTTT.

The genes are TRBV6-4 and TRBJ2-3; maybe TRBD1 (6 bases). The CDR3 is 13 residues long. Looked up from germline, CDR1 is MRHNA and CDR2 is SNTAGT. V was pared by 4 bases and J by 2 bases, with 7 bases between. The CDR3 nucleotides are TGTGCCAGCAGTGCAGGGGACACAGATACGCAGTATTTT. Residues: CASSAGDTDTQYF.